This T cell receptor (beta chain) was identified in a study of PD-L1 blockade in urothelial cancer. Across the whole study: Males with bladder-origin urothelial cancer constituted about 85% of the roughly 30 patients. Blood samples had a median of approximately 150,000 T cells, tens of thousands of unique TCRs, and clonality 0.08 to 0.085.

Only in-frame clones appear in the TCRdb table, and some are missing; sequencing was by immunoSEQ multiplex PCR. Of 29,000 or so clones in the sample, roughly 86% were seen once. Material: PBMCs, obtained around atezolizumab (anti-PD-L1) treatment. The sequence derives from a man aged 50-60 years with urothelial cancer.

The CDR3 here is CASSEWSTTNYGYTF. CDR3 coding DNA: TGTGCCAGCAGTGAATGGTCGACTACAAACTATGGCTACACCTTC. The chain employs TRBV6-1 and TRBJ1-2, with D unclear. The germline CDR1 and CDR2 sequences are MNHNS and SASEGT. Trimming cost V 2 bases and J 2 bases, with 12 bases left between them. CDR3 length: 15 amino acids.